The 29 T cell receptor beta chains given below trace back to one sample, sequenced in a study of post-analysis software for immune sequencing data. Overall study findings and caveats: The study found TRBV5-6, TRBV5-1 and TRBV20-1 among about five TRBV segments more frequent in patients than controls.

Their recognized antigens are unknown. Unique molecular identifiers tagged the TCR beta cDNA libraries. TCRdb independently ran MiXCR on the PCR reads; one entry per CDR3 protein. The sample includes hundreds of thousands of distinct CDR3 sequences, about 40% seen only once; the top ten take more than 1.5%. Sequences were obtained from blood. These receptors were taken from a girl aged 10 to 17 with multiple sclerosis.

This chain joins TRBV29-1 and TRBJ1-1, with TRBD1 matching over 8 bases. The CDR3 has 13 residues. The germline V gene has CDR1 SQVTM and CDR2 ANQGSEA. J gave up 1 base and V 7 bases, and 5 bases lay outside the gene matches. CDR3 sequence reads: CSAPTGANTEAFF. In DNA form, the CDR3 reads TGCAGCGCACCGACAGGGGCGAACACTGAAGCTTTCTTT.

CDR3 in amino acids: CASSFFSTFAEAFF. DNA for the CDR3: TGTGCCAGCAGTTTTTTTTCCACGTTCGCTGAAGCTTTCTTT. The chain joins TRBV12-3 or TRBV12-4 to TRBJ1-1; the D is unclear. The CDR3 spans 14 residues. V was cut by 3 bases and J by 6 bases, with 14 bases left in between.

The CDR3 DNA sequence: TGTGCCAGCAGCCCGCTTTCAGGGGGCGACGGTGGCTACACCTTC. Translation gives CASSPLSGGDGGYTF. V usage is TRBV7-3 and J usage is TRBJ1-2; 8 nucleotides align to TRBD1. Germline CDR1 and CDR2: SGHTA and FQGTGA. This CDR3 is 15 amino acids long. Unmatched junction bases numbered 12, after V lost 5 bases and J lost 7 bases. Full variable domain (remainder filled in from reference TRBV7-3 and TRBJ1-2): GAGVSQTPSNKVTEKGKYVELRCDPISGHTALYWYRQSLGQGPEFLIYFQGTGAADDSGLPNDRFFAVRPEGSVSTLKIQRTERGDSAVYLCASSPLSGGDGGYTFGSGTRLTVV.

The gene calls are TRBV5-1 and TRBJ2-7; TRBD1 matches at 8 bases. This CDR3 has 15 amino acids. V lost 5 bases and J lost 2; bases outside the gene matches: 9. Germline V gene sequence: CDR1 SGHRS, CDR2 YFSETQ. CDR3 DNA sequence: TGCGCCAGCAGTTTTTCCACGGGACAGGCCTACGAGCAGTACTTC. The encoded protein is CASSFSTGQAYEQYF.

This clonotype was recorded a few times. The chain employs TRBV4-2 and TRBJ1-1; 8 bases align to TRBD1. Germline trimming cut 3 bases from V and 0 bases from J; bases unmatched to any gene: 6. The germline V gene has CDR1 LGHNA and CDR2 YNFKEQ. This CDR3 is built from 16 residues. The CDR3 loop reads CASSQLGQALNTEAFF. In DNA, the CDR3 is TGTGCCAGCAGCCAGTTGGGACAGGCCTTGAACACTGAAGCTTTCTTT.

This clonotype was detected only a few times. The chain recombines TRBV11-2 with TRBJ1-2, with D possibly matching TRBD1 (6 bases). Trimming took off 0 bases at V and 4 bases at J, with 15 bases between the two ends. This CDR3 is 16 amino acids long. The germline V gene has CDR1 SGHAT and CDR2 FQNNGV. CDR3 DNA: TGTGCCAGCAGCTTAGATCGTACAGGGCTTTTCTATGGCTACACCTTC. This gives the protein CASSLDRTGLFYGYTF.

This clonotype was seen more than once but under ten times. This chain links TRBV7-9 with TRBJ1-5; D gene unclear. Germline CDR1 SEHNR, CDR2 FQNEAQ (reference sequence). The V gene lost 2 bases and the J gene lost 5 bases, with 7 bases spanning the gap. The CDR3 runs 13 residues. CDR3: CASSLNGHQPQHF. CDR3 in DNA: TGTGCCAGCAGCTTAAACGGTCATCAGCCCCAGCATTTT.

The table lists this clonotype with a few counts. The chain links TRBV4-1 to TRBJ1-2; a weak D match, TRBD1 (5 bases). V was pared by 4 bases and J by 0 bases, with 12 bases between. CDR3 length: 15 amino acids. Looked up from germline, CDR1 is MGHRA and CDR2 is YSYEKL. The CDR3 DNA is TGCGCCAGCAGCCCCGGCAGGGAGCCTAACTATGGCTACACCTTC. Translation gives CASSPGREPNYGYTF.

The chain links TRBV5-1 to TRBJ2-7; tentatively, D is TRBD2 (6 bases). Deletions cut 2 bases from V and 9 bases from J, with 21 bases between. Looked up from germline, CDR1 is SGHRS and CDR2 is YFSETQ. This CDR3 has 15 amino acids. This CDR3 is CASSFSGGDSGGQYF. Here the CDR3 DNA reads TGCGCCAGCAGCTTCTCCGGGGGAGATTCGGGCGGGCAGTACTTC.

Comments on this clonotype: One junction end does not reproduce the germline sequence, and a read error may be involved. The chain employs TRBV12-3 or TRBV12-4 and TRBJ2-6; perhaps D is TRBD1 or TRBD2 (5 bases each). The CDR3 runs to 17 residues. The CDR3 nucleotides are TGTGCCAGCAGTTTATGGTCACAGGTGCACGGGGCCAACGTCCGGACTTTC. The encoded protein is CASSLWSQVHGANVRTF.

The chain employs TRBV12-3 or TRBV12-4 and TRBJ1-2; 9 bases agree with TRBD1. This CDR3 has 14 amino acids. The junction had 9 bases not matched to a gene; V was cut back by 5 bases and J by 8 bases. The CDR3 protein is CASSGTGSYGGYTF. The CDR3 coding sequence is TGTGCCAGCAGTGGGACAGGGTCATATGGAGGCTACACCTTC.

This clonotype was recorded once. V usage is TRBV7-2 and J usage is TRBJ2-3; weak D call: TRBD2 (6 bases). The CDR3 is 14 residues long. Germline V gene sequence: CDR1 SGHTA, CDR2 FQGNSA. V gave up 3 bases and J gave up 2 bases, with 9 bases separating them. The CDR3 spells CASSLRDATDTQYF. Written as DNA, the CDR3 is TGTGCCAGCAGCTTGCGGGACGCCACAGATACGCAGTATTTT.

The gene calls are TRBV10-3 and TRBJ2-1, with D unclear. Germline lookup yields CDR1 ENHRY and CDR2 SYGVKD. Trimming pared 4 bases from V and 10 bases from J, leaving 8 bases between. The length of the CDR3 is 11 residues. CDR3 in amino acids: CAISGGGEQFF. CDR3 DNA sequence: TGTGCCATCAGTGGGGGTGGAGAGCAGTTCTTC.

This clonotype came up a few times. The chain joins TRBV6-5 to TRBJ2-1; a possible D gene is TRBD2 (6 bases). The V gene lost 6 bases and the J gene lost 10 bases, with 16 bases spanning the gap. The CDR3 is made up of 13 amino acids. CDR1 and CDR2 from the germline V gene are MNHEY and SVGAGI. DNA of the CDR3: TGTGCCAGCAGAGAGACTAGAACAAGCGAGCAGTTCTTC. It is translated as CASRETRTSEQFF.

The chain carries TRBV6-5 and TRBJ1-2, with a weak D call TRBD1 (6 bases). The CDR3 runs to 13 residues. The germline CDR1 and CDR2 sequences are MNHEY and SVGAGI. V dropped 6 bases and J dropped 8 bases, with 16 bases sitting between them. The CDR3 DNA reads as TGTGCCAGCAGACGCGCGACAGGTGACGGCTACACCTTC. Protein: CASRRATGDGYTF.

This rearrangement joins TRBV6-1 to TRBJ1-1; no firm D call. The CDR3 is made up of 13 amino acids. CDR1 MNHNS and CDR2 SASEGT come from the germline V gene. Trimming took 5 bases from V and 0 from J, leaving 7 bases between them. The chain's CDR3 is CASSPVLNTEAFF. The CDR3 DNA reads TGTGCCAGCAGTCCGGTGTTGAACACTGAAGCTTTCTTT.

This clonotype was picked up a small number of times. The rearrangement links TRBV6-1 to TRBJ1-1; D is undetermined. Trimming pared 3 bases from V and 1 base from J, leaving 3 bases between. The CDR3 totals 12 residues. Germline lookup yields CDR1 MNHNS and CDR2 SASEGT. The chain's CDR3 is CASSDENTEAFF. DNA of the CDR3: TGTGCCAGCAGTGACGAGAACACTGAAGCTTTCTTT.

This clonotype turned up a few times. V is TRBV20-1 and J is TRBJ2-5; the match to TRBD1 covers 9 bases. CDR1 is DFQATT and CDR2 is SNEGSKA in the germline V gene (reference sequence). Unmatched junction bases numbered 10, after V lost 7 bases and J lost 4 bases. This CDR3 is built from 14 residues. Here the CDR3 DNA reads TGCAGTGGCAAACTACAGGGGGCTGGAGAGACCCAGTACTTC. Amino acids: CSGKLQGAGETQYF.

On this clonotype itself: One end of the junction is discordant with germline, which a read error may explain. The chain joins TRBV6-5 to TRBJ2-5, with a possible D match to TRBD1 (5 bases). The V gene's germline CDR1 is MNHEY and CDR2 SVGAGI. The CDR3 spans 13 residues. The CDR3 DNA reads as TGTGCCTGCAGTTATCAGGGCCAAGAGACCCAGTACTTC. It yields the protein CACSYQGQETQYF.

The chain links TRBV6-1 to TRBJ1-4, with unresolved D. V shed 4 bases and J shed 7 bases, with 4 bases lying between them. CDR1 and CDR2 (germline): MNHNS, SASEGT. This CDR3 comprises 11 residues. DNA of the CDR3: TGTGCCAGCAGTGTAACTGAAAAACTGTTTTTT. Encoded protein: CASSVTEKLFF.

This clonotype came up a few times. This rearrangement joins TRBV5-6 to TRBJ2-7, with a tentative D call TRBD1 (5 bases). V was clipped by 4 bases and J by 1 base, with 15 bases between them. The CDR3 loop spans 15 amino acids. CDR1 and CDR2 (germline): SGHDT, YYEEEE. As DNA, the CDR3 is TGTGCCAGCAGCGGGATTGGGGCCCGATCCTACGAGCAGTACTTC. This sequence encodes CASSGIGARSYEQYF.

The chain recombines TRBV20-1 with TRBJ2-7; TRBD2 matches at 9 bases. V shed 6 bases and J 5 bases; nucleotides not matched to a gene: 8. The V gene's germline CDR1 is DFQATT and CDR2 SNEGSKA (reference sequence). The CDR3 covers 13 residues. CDR3 loop: CSAERGAEDEQYF. The CDR3 DNA follows: TGCAGTGCAGAGCGGGGGGCAGAGGACGAGCAGTACTTC.

The J gene is TRBJ1-1, the V gene TRBV5-1; 9 bases are shared with TRBD1. The V gene end was trimmed by 0 bases and the J gene end by 11 bases; junction bases not matched to a gene: 11. CDR1 SGHRS and CDR2 YFSETQ come from the germline V gene. The CDR3 has 15 residues. The CDR3, as DNA: TGCGCCAGCAGCTTGGAACCGGGACAGGGAACCGTGGCTTTCTTT. This gives the protein CASSLEPGQGTVAFF.

The chain is built from TRBV7-9 and TRBJ1-2, with D unclear. Germline CDR1 SEHNR, CDR2 FQNEAQ (reference sequence). This CDR3 contains 14 residues. Deletions cut 2 bases from V and 4 bases from J, with 11 bases between. The CDR3 spells CASSLFPTFYGYTF. In nucleotides, the CDR3 is TGTGCCAGCAGCTTATTCCCAACCTTCTATGGCTACACCTTC. Full variable domain (remainder filled in from reference TRBV7-9 and TRBJ1-2): DTGVSQNPRHKITKRGQNVTFRCDPISEHNRLYWYRQTLGQGPEFLTYFQNEAQLEKSRLLSDRFSAERPKGSFSTLEIQRTEQGDSAMYLCASSLFPTFYGYTFGSGTRLTVV.

The rearrangement joins TRBV7-9 to TRBJ1-2, with D tentatively TRBD1 (6 bases). Looked up from germline, CDR1 is SEHNR and CDR2 is FQNEAQ (reference sequence). V gave up 2 bases and J gave up 2 bases, with 15 bases separating them. This CDR3 has 16 amino acids. The CDR3 DNA follows: TGTGCCAGCAGCTTATTTTTGGAAGGGGGAAACTATGGCTACACCTTC. It codes for CASSLFLEGGNYGYTF. Variable domain in full (rest from reference TRBV7-9 and TRBJ1-2): DTGVSQNPRHKITKRGQNVTFRCDPISEHNRLYWYRQTLGQGPEFLTYFQNEAQLEKSRLLSDRFSAERPKGSFSTLEIQRTEQGDSAMYLCASSLFLEGGNYGYTFGSGTRLTVV.

The V gene is TRBV20-1, the J gene TRBJ2-3, with a possible D match to TRBD1 (5 bases). Deletions cut 6 bases from V and 1 base from J, with 17 bases between. Germline-derived CDR1 and CDR2 are DFQATT and SNEGSKA (reference sequence). CDR3 length: 15 residues. The CDR3 loop is CSAAGQGGGTDTQYF. The CDR3 coding sequence is TGCAGTGCCGCAGGGCAGGGCGGCGGCACAGATACGCAGTATTTT.

This clonotype was counted only a few times. The V and J genes are TRBV11-2 and TRBJ2-5; D ambiguous. The CDR3 extends over 14 amino acids. Germline V gene data show CDR1 as SGHAT and CDR2 as FQNNGV. V lost 1 base and J 2 bases, leaving 8 bases between the germline ends. CDR3 bases: TGTGCCAGCAGCTTAGCCCCTAAGCAAGAGACCCAGTACTTC. Translated, it gives CASSLAPKQETQYF. Full variable domain (rest looked up from reference TRBV11-2 and TRBJ2-5): EAGVAQSPRYKIIEKRQSVAFWCNPISGHATLYWYQQILGQGPKLLIQFQNNGVVDDSQLPKDRFSAERLKGVDSTLKIQPAKLEDSAVYLCASSLAPKQETQYFGPGTRLLVL.

The chain has TRBV3-1 and TRBJ2-5; 9 bases align to TRBD1. Per germline, CDR1 LGHDT and CDR2 YNNKEL (reference sequence). The ends lost 3 bases at V and 4 bases at J; junction bases unmatched: 9. The CDR3 spans 16 residues. Written as DNA, the CDR3 is TGTGCCAGCAGCCAGTCGGGAACAGGGGGCGGAGAGACCCAGTACTTC. It encodes CASSQSGTGGGETQYF.

This clonotype was recorded a few times. CDR3 nucleotide sequence: TGTGCCAGCAGCCCTTCTAACAGGCCAAATGAAAAACTGTTTTTT. Its protein product is CASSPSNRPNEKLFF. J is TRBJ1-4 and V is TRBV7-9; D is possibly TRBD1 (5 bases). CDR3 size: 15 residues. The ends were cut back, 5 bases at V and 5 bases at J, with 15 bases in the middle. Looked up from germline, CDR1 is SEHNR and CDR2 is FQNEAQ (reference sequence).